This TCR beta chain was obtained from a study of T cell repertoires in cytomegalovirus infection. Study at large: Public TCR beta signatures were indicative of both CMV infection and a matching HLA type.

Germline V gene lookup returns CDR1 MNHNY and CDR2 SVGAGI (reference sequence). The CDR3 totals 14 residues. Trimming cost V 3 bases and J 5 bases, with 13 bases left between them. Study-wide results and limits: Across the ex vivo response, the dominant clonotypes were HLA-C-restricted CMV-specific TCR beta clonotypes.

MiXCR was run by TCRdb on the reads, yielding one entry per CDR3 protein. The sample includes more than 150,000 distinct CDR3 sequences, around 20% seen only once; the top ten take under 3.5%. This clonotype was counted a few times. Its antigen is not identified. Sequencing was carried out using PBMCs. This receptor was taken from a human donor in good health (CMV status not recorded). Some clones in this sample may be carry-over from other donors' samples. J is TRBJ1-1 and V is TRBV6-6; TRBD1 might be the D (6 bases). In DNA, the CDR3 is TGTGCCAGCAGTTATGGGGGCCAGGGGACTGAAGCTTTCTTT. Translation gives CASSYGGQGTEAFF.